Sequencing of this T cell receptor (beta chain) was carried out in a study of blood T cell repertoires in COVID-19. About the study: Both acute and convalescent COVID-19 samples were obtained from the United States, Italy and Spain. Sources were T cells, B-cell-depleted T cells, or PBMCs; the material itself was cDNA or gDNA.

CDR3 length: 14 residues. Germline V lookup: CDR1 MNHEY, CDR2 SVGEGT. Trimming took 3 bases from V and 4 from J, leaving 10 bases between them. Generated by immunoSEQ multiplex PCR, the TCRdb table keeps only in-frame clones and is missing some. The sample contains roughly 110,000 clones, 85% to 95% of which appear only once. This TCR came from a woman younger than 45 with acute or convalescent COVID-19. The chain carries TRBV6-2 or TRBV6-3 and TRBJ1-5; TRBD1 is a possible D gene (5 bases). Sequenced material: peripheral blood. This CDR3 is CASSYVGGNQPQHF. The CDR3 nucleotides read TGTGCCAGCAGTTATGTGGGGGGAAATCAGCCCCAGCATTTT.